This T cell receptor beta chain derives from a study of blood T cell repertoires in COVID-19. Overall study: The samples span acute and convalescent COVID-19 from the United States, Italy and Spain. In each case, the material was cDNA or gDNA derived from T cells, B-cell-depleted T cells, or PBMCs.

Methods used by the authors: Amplifying reference gene primers gave estimates of nucleated cell counts. The repertoire was sequenced with immunoSEQ multiplex PCR; TCRdb's copy has only in-frame clones and lacks some. V, J and clone size are those of that table, while D and trimming were read from the DNA. This table holds 75,000 to 95,000 clones, roughly 80% found once. This TCR was recovered from a human donor in a cohort sampled during active COVID-19. What was sequenced was peripheral blood.

The CDR3 here is CASSQRLAKNIQYF. CDR3 nucleotide sequence: TGTGCCAGCAGCCAACGACTAGCCAAAAACATTCAGTACTTC. This sequence joins TRBV3-1 (or the pseudogene TRBV3-2) and TRBJ2-4, with D uncertain. In germline, CDR1 is LGHDT, CDR2 YNNKEL (reference sequence). Trimming took off 2 bases at V and 0 bases at J, with 5 bases between the two ends. The CDR3 is 14 amino acids.